The rows below give T cell receptor beta chains drawn from one sample of a study of blood T cell repertoires in COVID-19. Libraries were prepared by immunoSEQ multiplex PCR; TCRdb keeps only in-frame clonotypes and omits some of them. The sample consists of about 210,000 clones, 81% of them appearing once. Sequencing was carried out using PBMCs or T cells enriched from blood (not recorded which). These receptors came from a woman in her 50s with acute COVID-19. The CDR3 runs from the conserved cysteine through the conserved F or W. Fields, in order: V gene, clone size, D gene, J gene, CDR3 DNA, CDR3 protein. A D gene is named only where the DNA matches it firmly. For some rows the clone size is stated as once, few or many, or as a class when expanded; others skip it.

TRBV7-2	.	TRBD1	TRBJ2-1	TGTGCCAGCAGCCCAGGACAGGGTGGCAATGAGCAGTTCTTC	CASSPGQGGNEQFF
TRBV29-1	.	TRBD1	TRBJ1-1	TGCAGCGTCGGTCAGGGGGGATTGAACACTGAAGCTTTCTTT	CSVGQGGLNTEAFF
TRBV5-1	.	.	TRBJ2-6	TGCGCCAGCAGCTCCCAGGGCTCTGGGGCCAACGTCCTGACTTTC	CASSSQGSGANVLTF
TRBV6-6	once	.	TRBJ1-2	TGTGCCAGCAGTTACGTACAGGGAAGCTATGGCTACACCTTC	CASSYVQGSYGYTF
TRBV6-5	.	.	TRBJ1-1	TGTGCCAGCAGCCAAACAGGTACTGAAGCTTTCTTT	CASSQTGTEAFF
TRBV14	.	TRBD1	TRBJ1-1	TGTGCCAGCAGCCTCCGGACAGGTTTCCGTACTGAAGCTTTCTTT	CASSLRTGFRTEAFF
TRBV18	.	TRBD1	TRBJ2-7	TGTGCCAGCTCTTCGGGACAGGAAAACTACGAGCAGTACTTC	CASSSGQENYEQYF
TRBV3-1/TRBV3-2	.	.	TRBJ2-2	TGTGCCAGCAGCTACAGGGAGGGCGGGGAGCTGTTTTTT	CASSYREGGELFF
TRBV5-4	.	.	TRBJ1-6	TGTGCCAGCAGCTTGGGTCAGGGGACCGTGAATTCACCCCTCCACTTT	CASSLGQGTVNSPLHF
TRBV7-8	.	TRBD1	TRBJ2-5	TGTGCCAGCAGCTGGACAGGGGGCGCCGGCGAGACCCAGTACTTC	CASSWTGGAGETQYF
TRBV14	.	.	TRBJ1-2	TGTGCCAGCAGCCAAGATGTCCAGGGTTACGGCTACACCTTC	CASSQDVQGYGYTF
TRBV4-3	few	TRBD1	TRBJ2-3	TGCGCCAGCAGCCAAGAAAGGGGGACAGGGGGCGTAGCTACGCAGTATTTT	CASSQERGTGGVATQYF
TRBV4-3	.	TRBD1	TRBJ1-2	TGCGCCAGCAGCCGAGGACAGGCCGGTGGCTACACCTTC	CASSRGQAGGYTF
TRBV3-1/TRBV3-2	few	TRBD2	TRBJ2-1	TGTGCCAGCAGCCAAGGAGCGGGGGGCCTCTACAATGAGCAGTTCTTC	CASSQGAGGLYNEQFF
TRBV9	.	.	TRBJ1-5	TGTGCCAGCAGCGTAGCTTTGGGGGGGCCCCAGCATTTT	CASSVALGGPQHF
TRBV5-4	.	TRBD2	TRBJ2-7	TGTGCCAGCAGCTCATTTAGCGGGGATTACGAGCAGTACTTC	CASSSFSGDYEQYF
TRBV11-3	once	TRBD1	TRBJ2-2	TGTGCCAGCAGCTGGAGACAGGGGCCATACACCGGGGAGCTGTTTTTT	CASSWRQGPYTGELFF
TRBV21-1	.	.	TRBJ2-7	TGTGCCAGCAGCAAAGGAGAGGCGGGATCGTTGGACGAGCAGTACTTC	CASSKGEAGSLDEQYF
TRBV5-1	.	TRBD2	TRBJ2-4	TGCGCCAGCAGCGTTGGACCGGGACTAGGACTCAACATTCAGTACTTC	CASSVGPGLGLNIQYF
TRBV6-4	.	TRBD1	TRBJ2-2	TGTGCCAGCAGGGGACAGGGGTCCGGGGAGCTGTTTTTT	CASRGQGSGELFF
TRBV4-2	once	.	TRBJ2-5	TGTGCCAGCAGCCAAGATACGGGGGACCTCGGAGAGACCCAGTACTTC	CASSQDTGDLGETQYF
TRBV29-1	.	.	TRBJ2-7	TGCAGCGTCGTTGCAGGACAGAGCTCCTACGAGCAGTACTTC	CSVVAGQSSYEQYF
TRBV7-2	.	TRBD2	TRBJ2-1	TGTGCCAGCAGCCTCCAACTAGCGGACAATGAGCAGTTCTTC	CASSLQLADNEQFF
TRBV10-3	.	.	TRBJ2-3	TGTGCCAGCGGCCCCGATTCCGGTACGCAGTATTTT	CASGPDSGTQYF
TRBV15	.	.	TRBJ2-3	TGTGCCACCAGCAGAGCGGGAGTGGGCACAGATACGCAGTATTTT	CATSRAGVGTDTQYF
TRBV14	.	.	TRBJ1-1	TGTGCCAGCAGCCACGAGATTAACACTGAAGCTTTCTTT	CASSHEINTEAFF
TRBV19	.	.	TRBJ1-4	TGTGCCAGTAGTATACAGGCCAATGAAAAACTGTTTTTT	CASSIQANEKLFF
TRBV28	.	.	TRBJ1-5	TGTGCCAGCAGTTTATCGTGGGGGCGAAGCAATCAGCCCCAGCATTTT	CASSLSWGRSNQPQHF
TRBV7-3	.	TRBD2	TRBJ2-6	TGTGCCAGCAGCTTGGGGCTAGCGGGGGCCTCTGGGGCCAACGTCCTGACTTTC	CASSLGLAGASGANVLTF